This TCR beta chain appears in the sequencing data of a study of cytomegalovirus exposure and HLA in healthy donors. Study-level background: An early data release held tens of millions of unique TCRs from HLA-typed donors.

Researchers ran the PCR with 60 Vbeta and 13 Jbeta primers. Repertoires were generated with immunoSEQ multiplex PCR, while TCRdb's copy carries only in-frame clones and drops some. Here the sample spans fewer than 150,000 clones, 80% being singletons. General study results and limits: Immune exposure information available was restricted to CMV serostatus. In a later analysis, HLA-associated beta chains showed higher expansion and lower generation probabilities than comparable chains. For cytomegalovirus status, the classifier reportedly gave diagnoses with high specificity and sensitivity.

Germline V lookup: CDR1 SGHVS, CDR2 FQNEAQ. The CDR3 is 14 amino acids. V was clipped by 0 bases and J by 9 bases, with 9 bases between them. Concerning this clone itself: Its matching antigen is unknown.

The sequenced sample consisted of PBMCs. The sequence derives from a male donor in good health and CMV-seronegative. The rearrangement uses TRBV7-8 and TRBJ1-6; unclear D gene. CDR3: CASSLAPAVSPLHF. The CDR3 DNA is TGTGCCAGCAGCTTAGCGCCTGCAGTTTCACCCCTCCACTTT.